The 20 T cell receptor beta chains below come from one sample, sequenced in a study of T cell responses to AZD1222 COVID-19 vaccine. Sequencing was performed with immunoSEQ multiplex PCR; in TCRdb, only in-frame clones are kept and a portion is missing. The data hold around 150,000 clones, with approximately 90% observed a single time. The starting material was peripheral blood, obtained 28 days after the second AZD1222 dose. These receptor sequences come from an adult who received the AZD1222 COVID-19 vaccine.

The rearrangement joins TRBV7-2 to TRBJ1-3; no firm D call. The germline V gene encodes CDR1 SGHTA and CDR2 FQGNSA. CDR3 length: 16 amino acids. Trimming stripped 1 base from V and 3 bases from J, with 13 bases between. Written as DNA, the CDR3 is TGTGCCAGCAGCTTAGTAGTGACGGGCGGTGGAAACACCATATATTTT. Its protein product is CASSLVVTGGGNTIYF.

The V call is TRBV28, the J call TRBJ1-6; TRBD1 aligns across 8 bases. The CDR3 is made up of 20 amino acids. The germline V gene has CDR1 MDHEN and CDR2 SYDVKM. The V segment lost 1 base and the J segment 3 bases; nucleotides outside the gene matches: 14. The CDR3 bases are TGTGCCAGCAGTTTATATCGCAACAGGGGGTCAGCGAACTATAATTCACCCCTCCACTTT. Its translation is CASSLYRNRGSANYNSPLHF.

The chain uses TRBV7-2 and TRBJ2-5; D not resolved. Germline assignment: CDR1 SGHTA and CDR2 FQGNSA. The CDR3 covers 13 residues. Trimming took off 3 bases at V and 5 bases at J, with 10 bases between the two ends. DNA for the CDR3: TGTGCCAGCAGCTTTAGAGCTGCGGAGACCCAGTACTTC. It yields the protein CASSFRAAETQYF. Based on the CDR3 plus reference TRBV7-2 and TRBJ2-5, the full variable domain is GAGVSQSPSNKVTEKGKDVELRCDPISGHTALYWYRQSLGQGLEFLIYFQGNSAPDKSGLPSDRFSAERTGGSVSTLTIQRTQQEDSAVYLCASSFRAAETQYFGPGTRLLVL.

The chain joins TRBV9 to TRBJ2-1; 11 bases fit TRBD2. The CDR3 consists of 21 residues. Germline lookup yields CDR1 SGDLS and CDR2 YYNGEE. V was clipped by 0 bases and J by 0 bases; unmatched bases: 14. The CDR3 loop reads CASSVVPHLRTSGYSYNEQFF. The CDR3, as DNA: TGTGCCAGCAGCGTAGTGCCCCATTTGAGGACTAGCGGGTACTCCTACAATGAGCAGTTCTTC.

The gene calls are TRBV4-1 and TRBJ2-1; 11 positions agree with TRBD2. Trimming took 3 bases from V and 4 from J; bases not matched to a gene: 5. The CDR3 sequence is 16 residues long. Germline CDR1 reads MGHRA; CDR2 reads YSYEKL. CDR3 sequence: CASSHPSGGPYNEQFF. The DNA for the CDR3 is TGCGCCAGCAGCCACCCTAGCGGGGGGCCGTACAATGAGCAGTTCTTC.

The gene calls are TRBV24-1 and TRBJ1-2; D call uncertain. The CDR3 totals 16 residues. The germline V gene encodes CDR1 KGHDR and CDR2 SFDVKD. V lost 2 bases to trimming and J lost 4 bases, with 16 bases between them. The CDR3 is CATSDSTHFTPYGYTF. CDR3 bases: TGTGCCACCAGTGATTCCACCCATTTTACTCCCTATGGCTACACCTTC.

The chain combines TRBV11-2 with TRBJ1-4, with D unresolved. V was shortened by 1 base and J by 8 bases, with 20 bases between the two germline ends. Germline values: CDR1 SGHAT, CDR2 FQNNGV. The CDR3 runs 17 residues. CDR3 loop: CASSLGLFVQQVEKLFF. CDR3 DNA sequence: TGTGCCAGCAGCTTAGGGCTATTTGTGCAGCAGGTGGAAAAACTGTTTTTT.

The chain joins TRBV30 to TRBJ1-2; 8 bases agree with TRBD1. After removal of 8 bases from V and 4 bases from J, the junction contained 6 bases not matched to a gene. The CDR3 is made up of 12 amino acids. Per germline, CDR1 GTSNPN and CDR2 SVGIG (reference sequence). The CDR3 loop reads CAEQGGSYGYTF. The CDR3 bases are TGTGCCGAACAGGGGGGGAGCTATGGCTACACCTTC.

The gene calls are TRBV5-1 and TRBJ1-5; 7 positions agree with TRBD1. Germline CDR1 reads SGHRS; CDR2 reads YFSETQ. V gave up 0 bases and J gave up 7 bases; unmatched junction bases: 7. The CDR3 covers 15 residues. The CDR3 region is CASSLVGGDGQPQHF. CDR3 sequence (DNA): TGCGCCAGCAGCTTGGTAGGGGGCGACGGCCAGCCCCAGCATTTT. Full variable domain (outside the CDR3, taken from reference TRBV5-1 and TRBJ1-5): KAGVTQTPRYLIKTRGQQVTLSCSPISGHRSVSWYQQTPGQGLQFLFEYFSETQRNKGNFPGRFSGRQFSNSRSEMNVSTLELGDSALYLCASSLVGGDGQPQHFGDGTRLSIL.

The CDR3 DNA reads TGTGCCTGGATCGATGGGACCGAGCAGTACTTC. Its translation: CAWIDGTEQYF. This chain uses TRBV30 with TRBJ2-7; D possibly uses TRBD1 or TRBD2 (5 bases each). Trimming took off 4 bases at V and 6 bases at J, with 10 bases between the two ends. The CDR3 extends over 11 amino acids. The germline gives CDR1 GTSNPN, CDR2 SVGIG (reference sequence). Filled out from reference TRBV30 and TRBJ2-7, the complete variable domain reads SQTIHQWPATLVQPVGSPLSLECTVEGTSNPNLYWYRQAAGRGLQLLFYSVGIGQISSEVPQNLSASRPQDRQFILSSKKLLLSDSGFYLCAWIDGTEQYFGPGTRLTVT.

The V call is TRBV6-5, the J call TRBJ2-3, with D hard to call. Trimming stripped 2 bases from V and 5 bases from J, with 2 bases between. CDR3 size: 11 residues. Germline loops: CDR1 MNHEY, CDR2 SVGAGI. The DNA for the CDR3 is TGTGCCAGCAGTTACCTAGATACGCAGTATTTT. Its protein is CASSYLDTQYF.

The chain is built from TRBV10-1 and TRBJ1-2; D call uncertain. This CDR3 spans 13 amino acids. The germline V gene encodes CDR1 WNHNN and CDR2 SYGVQD (reference sequence). The V end lost 3 bases, the J end lost 0 bases, and 5 bases lay between the germline ends. In DNA form, the CDR3 reads TGCGCCAGCAGTGATCAGTCTAACTATGGCTACACCTTC. Translation gives CASSDQSNYGYTF.

The V and J genes are TRBV7-2 and TRBJ2-4, with D perhaps TRBD1 (6 bases). The germline gives CDR1 SGHTA, CDR2 FQGNSA. Trimming stripped 5 bases from V and 0 bases from J, with 8 bases between. CDR3 length: 14 residues. CDR3 protein: CASSEGVAKNIQYF. The DNA of the CDR3 is TGTGCCAGCAGCGAGGGGGTAGCCAAAAACATTCAGTACTTC.

The chain is built from TRBV6-2 or TRBV6-3 and TRBJ1-1; 7 bases agree with TRBD1. V lost 0 bases, J lost 1 base, and 8 bases stayed unmatched. The CDR3 consists of 17 residues. The germline gives CDR1 MNHEY, CDR2 SVGEGT. The CDR3, as DNA: TGTGCCAGCAGTTACTCGCCGCTGGGACAGAAGAACACTGAAGCTTTCTTT. This codes for CASSYSPLGQKNTEAFF.

The chain has TRBV9 and TRBJ2-1; D perhaps matches TRBD2 (5 bases). The CDR3 is 16 residues long. Trimming stripped 0 bases from V and 3 bases from J, with 13 bases between. The germline V gene has CDR1 SGDLS and CDR2 YYNGEE. The CDR3 sequence: CASSVDSSTYYNEQFF. DNA of the CDR3: TGTGCCAGCAGCGTAGACTCTAGCACCTACTACAATGAGCAGTTCTTC. Using reference TRBV9 and TRBJ2-1 for the parts outside the CDR3, the full variable domain is DSGVTQTPKHLITATGQRVTLRCSPRSGDLSVYWYQQSLDQGLQFLIQYYNGEERAKGNILERFSAQQFPDLHSELNLSSLELGDSALYFCASSVDSSTYYNEQFFGPGTRLTVL.

The chain combines TRBV5-1 with TRBJ2-3; 7 bases map to TRBD2. Per the germline V gene, CDR1 is SGHRS and CDR2 is YFSETQ. The CDR3 spans 20 residues. The ends lost 1 base at V and 0 bases at J; junction bases unmatched: 17. This CDR3 reads CASSLRWRERGDPSTDTQYF. In DNA form, the CDR3 reads TGCGCCAGCAGCTTGAGGTGGCGGGAGCGGGGCGATCCAAGCACAGATACGCAGTATTTT.

V gene TRBV11-2 combines with J gene TRBJ2-1; TRBD2 matches at 7 bases. CDR1 and CDR2 from the germline V gene are SGHAT and FQNNGV. Trimming removed 5 bases from V and 5 bases from J; junction bases left unmatched: 3. CDR3 length: 13 amino acids. The CDR3 spells CASSPTSHNEQFF. The DNA of the CDR3 is TGTGCCAGCAGCCCGACTAGCCACAATGAGCAGTTCTTC.

J is TRBJ1-1 and V is TRBV6-6; D is perhaps TRBD1 (5 bases). This CDR3 has 14 residues. V was clipped by 4 bases and J by 1 base, with 10 bases between them. In germline, CDR1 is MNHNY, CDR2 SVGAGI (reference sequence). The CDR3 DNA follows: TGTGCCAGCAGTTTAGGGCAGGGGAACACTGAAGCTTTCTTT. It is translated as CASSLGQGNTEAFF.

The chain is built from TRBV19 and TRBJ1-4; possibly TRBD1 for D (5 bases). The CDR3 spans 14 residues. Trimming removed 7 bases at V and 8 bases at J, with 17 bases between. Germline CDR1 and CDR2: LNHDA and SQIVND (reference sequence). The CDR3 DNA reads as TGTGCCAGTATGGATTCGCAGGGCCGGGAAAAACTGTTTTTT. Its protein product is CASMDSQGREKLFF. Filled out from reference TRBV19 and TRBJ1-4, the complete variable domain reads DGGITQSPKYLFRKEGQNVTLSCEQNLNHDAMYWYRQDPGQGLRLIYYSQIVNDFQKGDIAEGYSVSREKKESFPLTVTSAQKNPTAFYLCASMDSQGREKLFFGSGTQLSVL.

The chain has TRBV18 and TRBJ1-6, with TRBD1 matching 7 bases. The CDR3 has 16 amino acids. Losses at the gene ends were 1 base for V and 6 bases for J; bases not matched to a gene: 6. The germline CDR1 and CDR2 sequences are KGHSH and LQKENI. In DNA, the CDR3 is TGTGCCAGCTCACCACAGGGGGCGGCTCTTAATTCACCCCTCCACTTT. Translating it yields CASSPQGAALNSPLHF.